This section outlines one T cell receptor beta chain sequence together with its context. Its specificity is not known. TCRdb independently ran MiXCR on the 5' RACE reads; one entry per CDR3 protein. The sample contains some 310,000 distinct CDR3 sequences, approximately 22% of which appear only once. These data originate in a study of T-cell memory formation after mild COVID-19. The V end lost 0 bases, the J end lost 7 bases, and 12 bases lay between the germline ends. The germline V gene has CDR1 LGHNA and CDR2 YSLEER. The CDR3 consists of 15 residues. Study outcomes and limitations: Clones that contracted from day 15 to 85 were balanced CD4/CD8, while later expanders leaned CD4+. Contracting CD4+ clones lay largely in CM and EM, with CD8+ ones residing in EMRA.

The chain recombines TRBV4-3 with TRBJ2-2, with unresolved D. The sequencing input was PBMCs or a T cell subset sorted from them (not recorded which). This receptor was taken from a man younger than 30 who had mild COVID-19 (a few samples of this study predate the infection). Cell type and time point are not known. The CDR3 nucleotides read TGCGCCAGCAGCCAAGACGACGGAAAGAACGGGGAGCTGTTTTTT. Its translation: CASSQDDGKNGELFF.